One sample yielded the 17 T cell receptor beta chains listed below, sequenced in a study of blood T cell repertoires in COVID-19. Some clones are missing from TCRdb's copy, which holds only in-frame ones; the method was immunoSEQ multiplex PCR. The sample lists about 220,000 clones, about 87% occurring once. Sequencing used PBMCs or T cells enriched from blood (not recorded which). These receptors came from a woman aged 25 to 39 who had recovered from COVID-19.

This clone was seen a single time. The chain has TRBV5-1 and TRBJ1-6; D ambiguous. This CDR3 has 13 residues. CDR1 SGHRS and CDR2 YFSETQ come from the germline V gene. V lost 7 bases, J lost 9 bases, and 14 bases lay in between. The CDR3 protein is CASFPPRVSPLHF. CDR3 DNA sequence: TGCGCCAGCTTTCCGCCCCGGGTTTCACCCCTCCACTTT.

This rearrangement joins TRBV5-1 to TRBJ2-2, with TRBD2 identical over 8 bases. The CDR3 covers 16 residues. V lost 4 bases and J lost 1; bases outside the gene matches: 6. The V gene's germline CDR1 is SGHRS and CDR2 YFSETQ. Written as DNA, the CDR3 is TGCGCCAGCAGCCAAGGGCTAGCGGGGAACACCGGGGAGCTGTTTTTT. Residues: CASSQGLAGNTGELFF.

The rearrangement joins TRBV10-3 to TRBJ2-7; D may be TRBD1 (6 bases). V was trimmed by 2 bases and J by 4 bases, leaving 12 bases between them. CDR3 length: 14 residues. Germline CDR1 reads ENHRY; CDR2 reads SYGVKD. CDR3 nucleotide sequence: TGTGCCATCAGTGAGGGCAGGGGAACGTACGAGCAGTACTTC. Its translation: CAISEGRGTYEQYF.

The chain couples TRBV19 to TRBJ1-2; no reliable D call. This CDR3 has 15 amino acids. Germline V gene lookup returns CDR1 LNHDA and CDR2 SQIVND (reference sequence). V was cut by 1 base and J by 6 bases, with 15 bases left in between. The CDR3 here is CASSIGAARGDGYTF. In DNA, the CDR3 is TGTGCCAGTAGTATAGGAGCGGCGCGAGGAGATGGCTACACCTTC.

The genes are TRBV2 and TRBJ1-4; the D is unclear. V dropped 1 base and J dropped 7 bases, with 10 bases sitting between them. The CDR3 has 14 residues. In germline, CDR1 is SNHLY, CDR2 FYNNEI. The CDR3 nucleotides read TGTGCCAGCAGTGAAGGGCAGGTCGGTGAAAAACTGTTTTTT. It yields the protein CASSEGQVGEKLFF.

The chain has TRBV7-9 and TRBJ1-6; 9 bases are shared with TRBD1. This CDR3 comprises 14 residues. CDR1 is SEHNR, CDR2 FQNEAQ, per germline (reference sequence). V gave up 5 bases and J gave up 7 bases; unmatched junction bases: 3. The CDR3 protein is CASSPDRGNSPLHF. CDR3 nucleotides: TGTGCCAGCAGCCCAGACAGGGGGAATTCACCCCTCCACTTT.

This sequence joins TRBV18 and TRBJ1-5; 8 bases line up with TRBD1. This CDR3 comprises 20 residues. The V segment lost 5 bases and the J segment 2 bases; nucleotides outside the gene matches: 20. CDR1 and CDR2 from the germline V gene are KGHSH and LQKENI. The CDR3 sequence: CASSRFPGQANLAGNQPQHF. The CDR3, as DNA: TGTGCCAGCTCAAGGTTTCCGGGACAGGCCAATCTTGCGGGCAATCAGCCCCAGCATTTT.

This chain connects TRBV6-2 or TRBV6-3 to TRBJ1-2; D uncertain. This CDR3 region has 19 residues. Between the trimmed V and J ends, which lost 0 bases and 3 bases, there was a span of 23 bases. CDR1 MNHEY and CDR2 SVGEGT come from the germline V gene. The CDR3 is CASSYSPWAEQNRDYGYTF. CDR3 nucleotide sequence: TGTGCCAGCAGTTACTCGCCCTGGGCAGAGCAAAATCGAGACTATGGCTACACCTTC.

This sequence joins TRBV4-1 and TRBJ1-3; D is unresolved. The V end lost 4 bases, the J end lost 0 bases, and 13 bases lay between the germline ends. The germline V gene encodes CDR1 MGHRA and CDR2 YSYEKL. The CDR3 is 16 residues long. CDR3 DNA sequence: TGCGCCAGCAGCCCCCCCCAAGCCTACTCTGGAAACACCATATATTTT. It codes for CASSPPQAYSGNTIYF.

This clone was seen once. The CDR3 DNA sequence: TGCAGCGTTGAAATGGGGGGGGCCTATCAAGAGACCCAGTACTTC. Translation gives CSVEMGGAYQETQYF. The chain carries TRBV29-1 and TRBJ2-5; a weak D match, TRBD2 (7 bases). Germline CDR1 and CDR2: SQVTM and ANQGSEA. Trimming took off 2 bases at V and 2 bases at J, with 15 bases between the two ends. The CDR3 covers 15 residues.

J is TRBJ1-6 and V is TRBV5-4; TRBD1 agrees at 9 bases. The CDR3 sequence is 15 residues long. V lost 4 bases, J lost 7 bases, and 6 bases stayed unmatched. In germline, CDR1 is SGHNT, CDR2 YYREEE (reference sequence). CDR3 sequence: CASSLWDRVNSPLHF. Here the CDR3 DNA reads TGTGCCAGCAGCCTTTGGGACAGGGTCAATTCACCCCTCCACTTT.

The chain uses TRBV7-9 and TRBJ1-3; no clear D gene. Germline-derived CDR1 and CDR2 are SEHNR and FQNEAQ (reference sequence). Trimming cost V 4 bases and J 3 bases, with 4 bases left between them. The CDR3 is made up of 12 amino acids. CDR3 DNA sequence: TGTGCCAGCAGCTACAATGGAAACACCATATATTTT. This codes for CASSYNGNTIYF.

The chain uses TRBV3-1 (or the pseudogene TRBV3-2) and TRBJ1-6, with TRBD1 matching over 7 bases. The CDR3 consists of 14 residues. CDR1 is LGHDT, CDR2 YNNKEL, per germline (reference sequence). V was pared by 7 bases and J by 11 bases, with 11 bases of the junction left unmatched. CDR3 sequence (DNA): TGTGCCAGCACCACAGACAGGGTCGGGACACCCCTCCACTTT. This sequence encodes CASTTDRVGTPLHF.

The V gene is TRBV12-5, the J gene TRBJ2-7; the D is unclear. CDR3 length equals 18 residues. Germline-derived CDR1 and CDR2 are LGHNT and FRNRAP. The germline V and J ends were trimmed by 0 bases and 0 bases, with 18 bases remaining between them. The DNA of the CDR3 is TGTGCTAGTGGTTTGGTTCATCACCGCCTGGCCAGCTCCTACGAGCAGTACTTC. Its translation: CASGLVHHRLASSYEQYF.

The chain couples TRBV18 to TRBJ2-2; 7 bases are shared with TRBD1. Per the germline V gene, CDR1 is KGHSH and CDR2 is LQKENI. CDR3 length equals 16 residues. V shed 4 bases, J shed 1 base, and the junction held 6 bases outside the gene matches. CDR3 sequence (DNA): TGTGCCAGCTCACTAAGGGACAGCCGGAACACCGGGGAGCTGTTTTTT. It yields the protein CASSLRDSRNTGELFF.

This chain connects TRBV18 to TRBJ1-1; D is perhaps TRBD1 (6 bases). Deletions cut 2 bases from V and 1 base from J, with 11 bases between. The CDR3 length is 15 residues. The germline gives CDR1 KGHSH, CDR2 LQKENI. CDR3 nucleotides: TGTGCCAGCTCACCAGGTACAGGGAGGAACACTGAAGCTTTCTTT. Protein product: CASSPGTGRNTEAFF.

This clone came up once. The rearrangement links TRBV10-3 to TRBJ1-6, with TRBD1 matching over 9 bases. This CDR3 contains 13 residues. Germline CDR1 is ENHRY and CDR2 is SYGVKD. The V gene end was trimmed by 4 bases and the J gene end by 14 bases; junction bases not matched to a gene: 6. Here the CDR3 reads CAISVRTGDALHF. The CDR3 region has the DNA TGTGCCATCAGTGTACGGACAGGGGATGCCCTCCACTTT.